The sequence of this T cell receptor beta chain was determined in a study of T cell responses to AZD1222 COVID-19 vaccine. Study-wide results and caveats: The sample set comprised mostly white British donors with more females, and clonal diversity was possibly underestimated.

To note about this clone: Its antigen remains unknown.

Clones were sequenced by immunoSEQ multiplex PCR, and TCRdb holds only the in-frame ones, with some missing. The sample yields roughly 150,000 clones, approximately 92% seen once. The CDR3 contains 13 residues. Trimming left V 6 bases short and J 7 bases short, with 12 bases between. CDR1 is MNHEY and CDR2 is SVGAGI in the germline V gene. The sequenced sample was peripheral blood, obtained on day 0 of AZD1222 vaccination. This TCR derives from an adult in good health. The rearrangement uses TRBV6-5 and TRBJ1-4; D is perhaps TRBD1 (5 bases). DNA of the CDR3: TGTGCCAGCAGGGCAGGCGGGGGTGAAAAACTGTTTTTT. It is translated as CASRAGGGEKLFF.